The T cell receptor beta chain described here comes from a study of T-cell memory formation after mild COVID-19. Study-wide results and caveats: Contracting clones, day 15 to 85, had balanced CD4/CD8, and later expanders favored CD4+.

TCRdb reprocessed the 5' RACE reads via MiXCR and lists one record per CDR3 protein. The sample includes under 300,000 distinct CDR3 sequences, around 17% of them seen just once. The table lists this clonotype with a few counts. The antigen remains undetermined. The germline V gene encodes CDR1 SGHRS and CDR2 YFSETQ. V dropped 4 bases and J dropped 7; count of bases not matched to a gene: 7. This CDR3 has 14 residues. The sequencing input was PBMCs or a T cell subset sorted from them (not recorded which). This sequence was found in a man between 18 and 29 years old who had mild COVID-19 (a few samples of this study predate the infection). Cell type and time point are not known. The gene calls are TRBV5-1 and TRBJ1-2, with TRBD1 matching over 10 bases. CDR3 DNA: TGCGCCAGCAGCCTGGGACAGGGGTCAAGTGGCTACACCTTC. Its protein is CASSLGQGSSGYTF.